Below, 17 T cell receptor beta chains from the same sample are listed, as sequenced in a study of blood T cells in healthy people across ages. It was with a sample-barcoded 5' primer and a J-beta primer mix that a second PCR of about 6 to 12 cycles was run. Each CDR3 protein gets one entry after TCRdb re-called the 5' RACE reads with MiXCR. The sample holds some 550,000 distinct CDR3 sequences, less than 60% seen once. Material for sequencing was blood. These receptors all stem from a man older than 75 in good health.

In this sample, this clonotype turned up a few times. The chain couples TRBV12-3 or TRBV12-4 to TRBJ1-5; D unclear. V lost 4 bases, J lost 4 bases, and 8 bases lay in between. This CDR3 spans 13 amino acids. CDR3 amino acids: CASSSAGNQPQHF. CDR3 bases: TGTGCCAGCAGTTCCGCTGGGAATCAGCCCCAGCATTTT.

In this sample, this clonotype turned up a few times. The CDR3 nucleotides read TGCGCCAGCAGCCAAGATCGGAGTCCCTATGGCTACACCTTC. It codes for CASSQDRSPYGYTF. The J gene is TRBJ1-2, the V gene TRBV4-3; D is ambiguous. With 0 bases removed from V and 4 bases from J, the gap between germline ends came to 9 bases. The CDR3 has 14 amino acids. Germline V lookup: CDR1 LGHNA, CDR2 YSLEER.

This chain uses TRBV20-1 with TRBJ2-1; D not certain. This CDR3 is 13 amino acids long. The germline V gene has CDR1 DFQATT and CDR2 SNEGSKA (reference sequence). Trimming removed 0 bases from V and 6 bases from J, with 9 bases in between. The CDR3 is CSAREATSNEQFF. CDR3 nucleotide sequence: TGCAGTGCTAGAGAGGCTACAAGCAATGAGCAGTTCTTC.

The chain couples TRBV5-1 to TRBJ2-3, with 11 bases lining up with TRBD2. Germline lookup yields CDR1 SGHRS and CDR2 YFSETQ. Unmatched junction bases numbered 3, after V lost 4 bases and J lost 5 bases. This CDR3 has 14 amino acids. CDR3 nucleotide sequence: TGCGCCAGCAGCAAAGGGACTAGCGGAGATACGCAGTATTTT. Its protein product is CASSKGTSGDTQYF.

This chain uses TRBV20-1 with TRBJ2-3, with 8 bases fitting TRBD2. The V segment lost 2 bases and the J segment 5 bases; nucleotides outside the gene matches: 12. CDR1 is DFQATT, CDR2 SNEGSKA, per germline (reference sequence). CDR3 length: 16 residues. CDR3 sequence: CSARSPGSGNVDTQYF. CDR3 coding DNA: TGCAGTGCTAGATCTCCGGGTAGCGGGAATGTAGATACGCAGTATTTT.

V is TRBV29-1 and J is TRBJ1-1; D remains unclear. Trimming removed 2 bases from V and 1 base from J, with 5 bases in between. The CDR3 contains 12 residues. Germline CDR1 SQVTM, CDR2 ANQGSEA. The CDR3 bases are TGCAGCGTTGAATCCCCGAACACTGAAGCTTTCTTT. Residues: CSVESPNTEAFF. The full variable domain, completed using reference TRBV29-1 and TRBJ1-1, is SAVISQKPSRDICQRGTSLTIQCQVDSQVTMMFWYRQQPGQSLTLIATANQGSEATYESGFVIDKFPISRPNLTFSTLTVSNMSPEDSSIYLCSVESPNTEAFFGQGTRLTVV.

The CDR3 loop is CASMRDRELGANVLTF. In DNA form, the CDR3 reads TGTGCCAGCATGCGGGACAGGGAGTTGGGGGCCAACGTCCTGACTTTC. V usage is TRBV6-5 and J usage is TRBJ2-6; 9 bases line up with TRBD1. Germline CDR1 reads MNHEY; CDR2 reads SVGAGI. The trim removed 7 bases at V and 4 bases at J, leaving 8 bases unmatched. The CDR3 extends over 16 amino acids.

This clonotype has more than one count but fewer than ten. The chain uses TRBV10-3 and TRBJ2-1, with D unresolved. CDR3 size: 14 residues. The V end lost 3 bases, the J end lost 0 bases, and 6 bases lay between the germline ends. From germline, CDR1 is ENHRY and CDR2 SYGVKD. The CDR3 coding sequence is TGTGCCATCAGTGACGGGCCCTCCTACAATGAGCAGTTCTTC. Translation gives CAISDGPSYNEQFF.

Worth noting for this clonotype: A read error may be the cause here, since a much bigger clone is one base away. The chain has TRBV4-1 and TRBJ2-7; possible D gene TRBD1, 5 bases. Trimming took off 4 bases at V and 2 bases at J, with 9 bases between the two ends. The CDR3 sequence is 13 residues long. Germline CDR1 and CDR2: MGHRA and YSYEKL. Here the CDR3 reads CASSRGRTYEQYF. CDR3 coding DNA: TGCGCCAGCAGCCGGGGCAGAACCTACGAGCAGTACTTC.

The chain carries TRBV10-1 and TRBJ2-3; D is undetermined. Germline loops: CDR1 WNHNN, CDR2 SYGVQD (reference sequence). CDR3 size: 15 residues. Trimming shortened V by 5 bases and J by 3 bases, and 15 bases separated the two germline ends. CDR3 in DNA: TGCGCCAGCAGTCTCGGTCATTCAAGGACAGATACGCAGTATTTT. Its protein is CASSLGHSRTDTQYF.

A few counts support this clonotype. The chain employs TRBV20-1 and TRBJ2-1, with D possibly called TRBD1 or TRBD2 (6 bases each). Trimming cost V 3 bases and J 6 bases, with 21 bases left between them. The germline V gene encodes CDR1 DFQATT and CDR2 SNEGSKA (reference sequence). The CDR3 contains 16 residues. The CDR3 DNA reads TGCAGTGCTAGCGATCGGGGCAGGGGAGGTTTCAATGAGCAGTTCTTC. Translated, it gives CSASDRGRGGFNEQFF.

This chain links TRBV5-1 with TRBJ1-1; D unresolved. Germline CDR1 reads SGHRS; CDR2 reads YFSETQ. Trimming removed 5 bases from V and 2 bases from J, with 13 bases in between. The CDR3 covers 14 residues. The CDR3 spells CASRWTTINTEAFF. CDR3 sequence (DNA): TGCGCCAGCAGGTGGACGACTATCAACACTGAAGCTTTCTTT.

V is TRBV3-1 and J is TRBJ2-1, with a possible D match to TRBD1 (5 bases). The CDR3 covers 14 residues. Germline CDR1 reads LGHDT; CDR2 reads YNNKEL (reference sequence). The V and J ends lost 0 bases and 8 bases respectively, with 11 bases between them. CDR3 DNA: TGTGCCAGCAGCCAAGAATCCGGCAGGGATGAGCAGTTCTTC. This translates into CASSQESGRDEQFF.

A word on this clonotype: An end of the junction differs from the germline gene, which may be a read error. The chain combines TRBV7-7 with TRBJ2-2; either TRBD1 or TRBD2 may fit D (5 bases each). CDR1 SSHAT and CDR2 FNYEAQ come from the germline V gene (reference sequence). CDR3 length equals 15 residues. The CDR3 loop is CASSLGARSGGELFF. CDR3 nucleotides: TGTGCTAGCAGCCTCGGGGCCCGATCCGGCGGGGAGCTGTTTTTT.

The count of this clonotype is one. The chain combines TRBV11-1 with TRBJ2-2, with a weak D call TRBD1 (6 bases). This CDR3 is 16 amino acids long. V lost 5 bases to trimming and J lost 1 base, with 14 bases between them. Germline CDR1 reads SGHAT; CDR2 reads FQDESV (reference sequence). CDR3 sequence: CASSGSGHLNTGELFF. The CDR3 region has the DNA TGTGCCAGCAGCGGTTCGGGACATCTGAACACCGGGGAGCTGTTTTTT.

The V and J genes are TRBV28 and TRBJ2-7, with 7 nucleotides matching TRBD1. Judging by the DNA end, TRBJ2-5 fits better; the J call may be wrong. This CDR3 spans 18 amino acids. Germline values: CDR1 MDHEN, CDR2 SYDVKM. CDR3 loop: CASSATGRVEEVQETQYF. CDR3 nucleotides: TGTGCCAGCAGTGCGACAGGGAGAGTCGAAGAGGTCCAAGAGACCCAGTACTTC.

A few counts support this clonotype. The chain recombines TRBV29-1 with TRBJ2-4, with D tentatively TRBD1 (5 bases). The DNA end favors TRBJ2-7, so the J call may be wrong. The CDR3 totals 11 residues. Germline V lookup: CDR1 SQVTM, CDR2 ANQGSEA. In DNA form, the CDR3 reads TGCAGCGCAGGGAAATCCTACGAGCAGTACTTC. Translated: CSAGKSYEQYF.